One TCR beta chain is described in this entry. The antigen this receptor binds is unknown. No much larger clone exists at a distance of one base, and base qualities are not known. The immunoSEQ Assay, a bias-controlled multiplex PCR, was used to amplify TCRbeta CDR3 regions from genomic DNA. Regarding the original processing steps: The number of nucleated cells in each sample was estimated by amplification of reference gene primers within the assay. To quantify the absolute abundance of each unique TCRbeta CDR3 rearrangement, sequence reads were collapsed and filtered. For each sample, productive Simpson clonality was calculated as the square root of Simpson's diversity index over productive rearrangements. Drawn from immuneACCESS, this table holds only the in-frame rearrangements with V and J called that TCRdb kept. Clones are partly lost; checked studies trace under half to an unresolved V gene and leave the rest unexplained. V and J calls and clone size are as listed in that table; D and trimming were resolved from the DNA. This sample holds roughly 72,000 clones; more than 75% were observed only once. Of the sample, approximately 19% falls within the top ten clones.

The collaborating institutions used their own protocols to collect whole blood in K2EDTA tubes. For TCRbeta analysis, collaborators shipped samples in one of three forms: frozen whole blood, isolated PBMCs, or DNA extracted from either of those sample types. The data are from a study of blood T cell repertoires in COVID-19 (dated by TCRdb to 2018 to 2020). Context from the whole study: The collaborator samples originated in the United States, Italy and Spain and spanned the acute and convalescent phases of COVID-19. The dataset comprised deeply sampled blood TCRbeta repertoires from subjects exposed to, actively infected with, or recovered from COVID-19. The sample metadata nearly always contained a de-identified subject ID, COVID-19 status, age in years and sex. HLA class I and class II types, where available, came from metadata supplied by the sample provider rather than from assay-based typing. The samples were drawn from two sources: the first 160 participants of the ongoing ImmuneRACE study, and 1,254 subjects contributed by 6 global collaborators. The repertoires were released in a freely available public database intended as a resource for research on the immune response to SARS-CoV-2. The prospective study material was composed of cDNA or gDNA derived from T cells, B-cell-depleted T cells, or PBMCs.

Broader findings and caveats from the paper: The amount of clinical and demographic metadata varied by source and participant and was provided uncurated.

The sample taken for sequencing was peripheral blood. The sequence derives from a human donor in a cohort sampled during active COVID-19.

In nucleotides, the sequence is TGCAGCGTTGAACTAGCGGGGGCCGACAATGAGCAGTTCTTC. Its translation is CSVELAGADNEQFF. The chain joins TRBV29-1 to TRBJ2-1; 10 bases in the junction line up with TRBD2. Based on the germline V gene, the CDR1 and CDR2 sequences are SQVTM and ANQGSEA. From its cysteine to its phenylalanine, the CDR3 spans 14 amino acids. The sequence is cut down to CDR3 DNA, 42 bases in frame from base 1. V has 2 bases trimmed and J has 5 bases trimmed; junction bases matching no gene number 3.